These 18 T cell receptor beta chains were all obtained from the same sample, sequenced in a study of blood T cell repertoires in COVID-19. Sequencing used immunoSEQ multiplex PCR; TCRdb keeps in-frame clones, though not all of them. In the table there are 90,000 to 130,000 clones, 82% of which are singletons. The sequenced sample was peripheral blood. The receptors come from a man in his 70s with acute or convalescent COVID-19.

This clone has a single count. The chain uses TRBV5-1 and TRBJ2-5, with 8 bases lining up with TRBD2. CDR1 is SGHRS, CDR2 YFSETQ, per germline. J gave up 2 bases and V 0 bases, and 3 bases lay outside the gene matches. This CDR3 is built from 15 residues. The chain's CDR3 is CASSLGGTRQETQYF. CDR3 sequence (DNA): TGCGCCAGCAGCTTGGGTGGGACTAGACAAGAGACCCAGTACTTC.

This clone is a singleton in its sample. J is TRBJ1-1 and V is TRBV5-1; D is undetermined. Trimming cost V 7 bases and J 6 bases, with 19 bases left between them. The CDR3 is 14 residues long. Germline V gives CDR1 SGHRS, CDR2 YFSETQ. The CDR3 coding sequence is TGCGCCAGCGCAGGCGGAGGGAACAAGGCTGAAGCTTTCTTT. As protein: CASAGGGNKAEAFF.

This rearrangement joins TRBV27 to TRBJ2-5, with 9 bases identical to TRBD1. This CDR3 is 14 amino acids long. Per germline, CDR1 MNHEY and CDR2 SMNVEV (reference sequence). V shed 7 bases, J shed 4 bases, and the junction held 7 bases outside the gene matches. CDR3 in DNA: TGTGCCAGCACCGCCGGGACAGGGAGAGAGACCCAGTACTTC. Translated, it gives CASTAGTGRETQYF.

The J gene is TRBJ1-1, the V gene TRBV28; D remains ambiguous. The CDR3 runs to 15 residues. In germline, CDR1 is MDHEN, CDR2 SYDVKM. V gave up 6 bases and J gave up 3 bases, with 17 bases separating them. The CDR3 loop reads CASSPPARSDTEAFF. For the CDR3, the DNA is TGTGCCAGCAGCCCACCCGCCCGGTCTGACACTGAAGCTTTCTTT.

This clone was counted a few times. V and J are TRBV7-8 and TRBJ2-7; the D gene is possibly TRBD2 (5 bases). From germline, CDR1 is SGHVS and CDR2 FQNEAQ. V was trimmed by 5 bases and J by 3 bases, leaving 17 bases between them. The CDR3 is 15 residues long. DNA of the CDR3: TGTGCCAGCAGCCTCCCCGGACTCATGGTCTACGAGCAGTACTTC. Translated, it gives CASSLPGLMVYEQYF.

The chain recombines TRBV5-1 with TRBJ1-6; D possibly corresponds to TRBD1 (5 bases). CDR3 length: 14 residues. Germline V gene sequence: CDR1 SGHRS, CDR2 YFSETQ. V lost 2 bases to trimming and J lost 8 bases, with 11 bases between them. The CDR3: CASSLGTGDSPLHF. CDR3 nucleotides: TGCGCCAGCAGCTTAGGAACGGGGGATTCACCCCTCCACTTT.

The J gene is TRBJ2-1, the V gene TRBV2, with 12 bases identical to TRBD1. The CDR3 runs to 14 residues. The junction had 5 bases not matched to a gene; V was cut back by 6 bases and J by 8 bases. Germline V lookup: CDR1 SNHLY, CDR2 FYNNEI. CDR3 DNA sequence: TGTGCCAGCAGGGGACAGGGGGCTTGGGATGAGCAGTTCTTC. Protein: CASRGQGAWDEQFF.

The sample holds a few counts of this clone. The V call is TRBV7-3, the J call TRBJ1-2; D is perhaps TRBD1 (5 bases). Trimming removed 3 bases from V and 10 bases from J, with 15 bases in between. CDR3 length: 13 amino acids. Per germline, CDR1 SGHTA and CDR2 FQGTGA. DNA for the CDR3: TGTGCCAGCAGCTTCGCAGGGAATCAATACTACACCTTC. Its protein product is CASSFAGNQYYTF.

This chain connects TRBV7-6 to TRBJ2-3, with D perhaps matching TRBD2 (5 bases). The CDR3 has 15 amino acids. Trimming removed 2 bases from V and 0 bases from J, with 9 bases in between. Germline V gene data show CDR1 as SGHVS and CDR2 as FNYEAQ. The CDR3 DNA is TGTGCCAGCAGCTTAATAGAGGGAAGCACAGATACGCAGTATTTT. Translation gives CASSLIEGSTDTQYF.

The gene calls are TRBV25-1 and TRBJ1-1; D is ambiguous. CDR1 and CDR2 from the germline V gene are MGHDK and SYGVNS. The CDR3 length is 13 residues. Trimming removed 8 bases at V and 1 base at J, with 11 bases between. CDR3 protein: CASSYQENTEAFF. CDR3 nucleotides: TGTGCCAGCTCCTACCAGGAGAACACTGAAGCTTTCTTT.

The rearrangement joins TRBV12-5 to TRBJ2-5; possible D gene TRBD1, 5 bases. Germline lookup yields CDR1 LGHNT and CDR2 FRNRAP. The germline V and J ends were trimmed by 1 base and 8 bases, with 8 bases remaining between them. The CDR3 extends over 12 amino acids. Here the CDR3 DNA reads TGTGCTAGTGGTTTGGCCCAGGGAACCCAGTACTTC. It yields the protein CASGLAQGTQYF. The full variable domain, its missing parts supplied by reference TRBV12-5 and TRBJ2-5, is DARVTQTPRHKVTEMGQEVTMRCQPILGHNTVFWYRQTMMQGLELLAYFRNRAPLDDSGMPKDRFSAEMPDATLATLKIQPSEPRDSAVYFCASGLAQGTQYFGPGTRLLVL.

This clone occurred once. The CDR3 region is CASSHRQGAQGHEQYF. In DNA, the CDR3 is TGCGCCAGCAGCCATAGACAGGGGGCGCAGGGACACGAGCAGTACTTC. The chain recombines TRBV4-1 with TRBJ2-7; TRBD1 agrees at 10 bases. The CDR3 is 16 amino acids. Germline loops: CDR1 MGHRA, CDR2 YSYEKL. V lost 3 bases, J lost 5 bases, and 10 bases stayed unmatched.

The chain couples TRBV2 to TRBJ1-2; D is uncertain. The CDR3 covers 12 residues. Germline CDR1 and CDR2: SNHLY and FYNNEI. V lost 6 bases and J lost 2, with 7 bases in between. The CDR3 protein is CASRRVNYGYTF. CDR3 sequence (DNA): TGTGCCAGCAGACGGGTAAACTATGGCTACACCTTC.

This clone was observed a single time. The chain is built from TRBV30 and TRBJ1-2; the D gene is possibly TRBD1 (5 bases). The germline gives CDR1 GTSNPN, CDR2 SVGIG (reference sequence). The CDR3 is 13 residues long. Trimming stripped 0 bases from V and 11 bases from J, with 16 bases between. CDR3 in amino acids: CAWSVRGARGYTF. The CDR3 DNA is TGTGCCTGGAGTGTACGAGGGGCGCGGGGGTACACCTTC.

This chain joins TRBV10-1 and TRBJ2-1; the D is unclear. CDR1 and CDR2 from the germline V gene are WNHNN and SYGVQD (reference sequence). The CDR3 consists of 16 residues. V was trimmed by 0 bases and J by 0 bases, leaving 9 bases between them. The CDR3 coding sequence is TGCGCCAGCAGTGAGTCGTTGGCGGTCTCCTACAATGAGCAGTTCTTC. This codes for CASSESLAVSYNEQFF.

Here the CDR3 reads CASSLDRDTEAFF. The DNA for the CDR3 is TGTGCCAGCAGCTTGGACAGAGACACTGAAGCTTTCTTT. This chain links TRBV11-3 with TRBJ1-1, with D perhaps matching TRBD1 (6 bases). V was pared by 3 bases and J by 3 bases, with 8 bases between. This CDR3 is built from 13 residues. Germline V gene lookup returns CDR1 SGHNT and CDR2 YENEEA.

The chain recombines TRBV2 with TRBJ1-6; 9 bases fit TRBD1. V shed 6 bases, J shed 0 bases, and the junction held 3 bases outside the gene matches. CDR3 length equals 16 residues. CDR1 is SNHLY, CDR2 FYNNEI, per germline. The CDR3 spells CASRTGGSSYNSPLHF. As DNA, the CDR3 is TGTGCCAGCAGGACAGGGGGTAGCTCCTATAATTCACCCCTCCACTTT.

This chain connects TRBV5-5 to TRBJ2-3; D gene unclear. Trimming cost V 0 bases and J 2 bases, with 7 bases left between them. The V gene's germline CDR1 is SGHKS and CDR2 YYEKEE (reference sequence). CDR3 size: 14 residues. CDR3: CASSLDSFTDTQYF. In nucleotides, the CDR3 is TGTGCCAGCAGCTTGGACTCCTTCACAGATACGCAGTATTTT.